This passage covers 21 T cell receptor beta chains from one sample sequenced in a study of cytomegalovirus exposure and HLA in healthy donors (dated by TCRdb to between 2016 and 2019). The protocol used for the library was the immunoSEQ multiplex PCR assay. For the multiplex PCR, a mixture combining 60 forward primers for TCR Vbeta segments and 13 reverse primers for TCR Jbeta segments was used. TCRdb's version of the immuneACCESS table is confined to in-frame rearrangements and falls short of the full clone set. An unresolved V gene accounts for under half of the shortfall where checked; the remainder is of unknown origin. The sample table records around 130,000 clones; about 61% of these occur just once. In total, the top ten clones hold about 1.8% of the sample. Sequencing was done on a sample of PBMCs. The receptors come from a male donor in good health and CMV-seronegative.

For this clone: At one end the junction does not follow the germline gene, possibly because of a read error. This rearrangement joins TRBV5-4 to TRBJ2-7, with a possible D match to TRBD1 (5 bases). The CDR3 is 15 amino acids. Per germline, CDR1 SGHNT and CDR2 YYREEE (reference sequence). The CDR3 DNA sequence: TGTGCCGGCAGCTTGGGCCTCCGAGACAGCTCACTCCTGGCCTTC. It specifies CAGSLGLRDSSLLAF.

The CDR3 nucleotides are TGTGCCAGCAGCTTCCAAGGGGGCGCGAACACTGAAGCTTTCTTT. It specifies CASSFQGGANTEAFF. V and J are TRBV7-9 and TRBJ1-1, with TRBD1 identical over 7 bases. Trimming at V came to 3 bases and at J to 1 base, leaving 5 bases not matched to a gene. The CDR3 runs 15 residues. The germline CDR1 and CDR2 sequences are SEHNR and FQNEAQ (reference sequence).

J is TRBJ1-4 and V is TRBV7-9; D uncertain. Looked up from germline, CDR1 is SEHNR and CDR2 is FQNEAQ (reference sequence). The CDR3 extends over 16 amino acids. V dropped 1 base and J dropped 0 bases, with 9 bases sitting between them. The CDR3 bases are TGTGCCAGCAGCTTAGGAGCGGTTGCAACTAATGAAAAACTGTTTTTT. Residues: CASSLGAVATNEKLFF.

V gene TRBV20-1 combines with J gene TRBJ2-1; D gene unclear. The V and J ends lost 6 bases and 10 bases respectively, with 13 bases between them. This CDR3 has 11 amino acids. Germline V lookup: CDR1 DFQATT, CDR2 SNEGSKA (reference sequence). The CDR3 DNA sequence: TGCAGTGCGCGGCACCCCTGCGAGCAGTTCTTC. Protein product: CSARHPCEQFF.

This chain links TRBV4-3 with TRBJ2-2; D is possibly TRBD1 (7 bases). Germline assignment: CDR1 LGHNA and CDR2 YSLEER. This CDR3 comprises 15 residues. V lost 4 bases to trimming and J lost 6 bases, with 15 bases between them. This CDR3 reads CASSPRGGGPGELFF. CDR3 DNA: TGCGCCAGCAGCCCCCGTGGAGGGGGCCCCGGGGAGCTGTTTTTT.

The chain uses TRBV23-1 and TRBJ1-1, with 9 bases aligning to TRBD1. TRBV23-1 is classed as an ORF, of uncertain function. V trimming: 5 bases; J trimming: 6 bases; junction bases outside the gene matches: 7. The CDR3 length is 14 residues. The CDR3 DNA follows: TGCGCCAGCAGTAACCGGGACAGGGCCGCTGAAGCTTTCTTT. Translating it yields CASSNRDRAAEAFF.

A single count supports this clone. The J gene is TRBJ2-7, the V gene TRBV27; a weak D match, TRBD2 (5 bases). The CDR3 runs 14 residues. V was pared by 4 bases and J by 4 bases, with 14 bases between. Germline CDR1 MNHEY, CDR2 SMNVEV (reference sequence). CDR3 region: CASSWSRGIYEQYF. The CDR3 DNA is TGTGCCAGCAGTTGGAGTCGGGGAATTTACGAGCAGTACTTC.

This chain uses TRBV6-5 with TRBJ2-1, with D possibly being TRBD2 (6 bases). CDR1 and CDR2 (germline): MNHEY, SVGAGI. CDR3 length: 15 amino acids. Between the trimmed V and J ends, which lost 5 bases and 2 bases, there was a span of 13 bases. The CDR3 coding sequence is TGTGCCAGCAGTCCTCTGGCGGGACCCTACAATGAGCAGTTCTTC. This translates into CASSPLAGPYNEQFF.

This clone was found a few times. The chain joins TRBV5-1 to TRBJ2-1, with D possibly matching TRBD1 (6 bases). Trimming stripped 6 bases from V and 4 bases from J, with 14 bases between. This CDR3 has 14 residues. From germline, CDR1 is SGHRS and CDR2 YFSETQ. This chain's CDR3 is CASKYEGDYNEQFF. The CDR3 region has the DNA TGCGCCAGCAAATACGAGGGGGATTACAATGAGCAGTTCTTC.

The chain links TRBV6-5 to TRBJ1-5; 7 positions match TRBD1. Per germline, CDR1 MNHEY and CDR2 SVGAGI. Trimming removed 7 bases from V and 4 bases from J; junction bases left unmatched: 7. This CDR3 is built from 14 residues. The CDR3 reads CASTPGQKNQPQHF. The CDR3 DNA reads TGTGCCAGCACCCCGGGACAGAAGAATCAGCCCCAGCATTTT.

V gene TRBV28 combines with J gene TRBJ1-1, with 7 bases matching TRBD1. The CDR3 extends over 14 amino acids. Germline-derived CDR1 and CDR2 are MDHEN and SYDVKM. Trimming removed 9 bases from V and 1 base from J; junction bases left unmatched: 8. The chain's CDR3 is CASFSGGRNTEAFF. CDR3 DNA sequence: TGTGCCAGTTTTTCAGGGGGTAGGAACACTGAAGCTTTCTTT. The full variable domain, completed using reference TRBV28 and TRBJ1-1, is DVKVTQSSRYLVKRTGEKVFLECVQDMDHENMFWYRQDPGLGLRLIYFSYDVKMKEKGDIPEGYSVSREKKERFSLILESASTNQTSMYLCASFSGGRNTEAFFGQGTRLTVV.

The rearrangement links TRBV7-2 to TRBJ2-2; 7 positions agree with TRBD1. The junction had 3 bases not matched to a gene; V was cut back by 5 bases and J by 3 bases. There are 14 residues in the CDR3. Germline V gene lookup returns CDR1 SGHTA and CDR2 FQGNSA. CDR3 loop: CASSLTGDTGELFF. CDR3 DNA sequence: TGTGCCAGCAGCCTAACAGGGGACACCGGGGAGCTGTTTTTT.

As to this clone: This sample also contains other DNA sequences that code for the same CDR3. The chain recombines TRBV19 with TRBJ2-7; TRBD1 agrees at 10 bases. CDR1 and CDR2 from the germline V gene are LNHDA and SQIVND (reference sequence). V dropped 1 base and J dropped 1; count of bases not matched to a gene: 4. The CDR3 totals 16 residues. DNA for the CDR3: TGTGCCAGTAGTATAGGACCGGGACAGGGGTCCTACGAGCAGTACTTC. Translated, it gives CASSIGPGQGSYEQYF.

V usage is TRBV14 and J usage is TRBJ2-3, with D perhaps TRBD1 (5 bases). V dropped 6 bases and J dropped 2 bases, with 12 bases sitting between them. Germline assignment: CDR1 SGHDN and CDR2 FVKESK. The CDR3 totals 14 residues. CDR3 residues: CASSLGLSTDTQYF. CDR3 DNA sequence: TGTGCCAGCAGTCTGGGGCTGTCCACAGATACGCAGTATTTT.

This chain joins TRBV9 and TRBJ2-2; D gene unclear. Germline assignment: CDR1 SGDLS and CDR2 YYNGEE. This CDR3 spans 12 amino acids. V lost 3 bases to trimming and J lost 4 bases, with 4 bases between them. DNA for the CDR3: TGTGCCAGCAGCGCTTTCACCGGGGAGCTGTTTTTT. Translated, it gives CASSAFTGELFF.

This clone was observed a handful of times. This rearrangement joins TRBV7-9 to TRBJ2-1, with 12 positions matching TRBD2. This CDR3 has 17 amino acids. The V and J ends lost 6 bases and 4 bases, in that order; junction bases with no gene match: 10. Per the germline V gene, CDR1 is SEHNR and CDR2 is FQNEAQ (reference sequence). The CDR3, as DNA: TGTGCCAGCAGGCATACTAGCGGGGGGACCGATTACAATGAGCAGTTCTTC. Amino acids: CASRHTSGGTDYNEQFF.

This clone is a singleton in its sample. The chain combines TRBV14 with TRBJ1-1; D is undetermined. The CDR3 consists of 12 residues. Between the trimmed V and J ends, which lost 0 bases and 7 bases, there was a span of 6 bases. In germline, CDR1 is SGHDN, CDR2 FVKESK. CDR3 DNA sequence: TGTGCCAGCAGCCAAGAATTCCGTGAAGCTTTCTTT. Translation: CASSQEFREAFF.

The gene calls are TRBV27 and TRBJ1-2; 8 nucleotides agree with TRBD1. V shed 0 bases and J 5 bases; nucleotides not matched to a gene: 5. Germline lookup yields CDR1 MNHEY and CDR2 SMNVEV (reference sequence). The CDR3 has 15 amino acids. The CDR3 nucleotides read TGTGCCAGCAGTTTATCTCAGGGGGCAGGATATGGCTACACCTTC. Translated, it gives CASSLSQGAGYGYTF.

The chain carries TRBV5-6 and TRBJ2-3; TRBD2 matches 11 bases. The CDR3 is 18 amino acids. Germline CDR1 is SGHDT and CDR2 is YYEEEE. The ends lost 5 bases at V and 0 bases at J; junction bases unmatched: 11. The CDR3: CASRFGLAGGISTDTQYF. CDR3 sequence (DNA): TGTGCCAGCAGGTTCGGGCTAGCGGGGGGCATAAGCACAGATACGCAGTATTTT.

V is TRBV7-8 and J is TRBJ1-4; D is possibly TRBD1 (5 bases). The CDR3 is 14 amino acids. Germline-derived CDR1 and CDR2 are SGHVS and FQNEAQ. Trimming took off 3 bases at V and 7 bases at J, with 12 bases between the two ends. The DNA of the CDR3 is TGTGCCAGCAGCTTGGGCGGGGCGGGTGAAAAACTGTTTTTT. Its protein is CASSLGGAGEKLFF.

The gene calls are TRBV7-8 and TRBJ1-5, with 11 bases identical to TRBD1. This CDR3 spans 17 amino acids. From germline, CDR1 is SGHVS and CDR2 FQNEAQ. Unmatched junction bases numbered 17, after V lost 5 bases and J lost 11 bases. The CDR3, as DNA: TGTGCCAGCAGCCCAAGCGGGACAGGGGGGATTGGTTGGACCCAGCATTTT. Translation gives CASSPSGTGGIGWTQHF.